These 2 T cell receptor beta chains originate from one sample sequenced in a study of cytomegalovirus exposure and HLA in healthy donors. With 60 Vbeta and 13 Jbeta primers, the PCR was carried out. Clones were read by immunoSEQ multiplex PCR, and TCRdb kept only the in-frame ones, dropping some. The data show roughly 160,000 clones, 70% to 90% seen once. The specimen sequenced was PBMCs. The receptors derive from a man under 40 in good health and CMV-seropositive.

The chain couples TRBV23-1 to TRBJ2-5, with D possibly being TRBD2 (5 bases). The last part of the DNA fits TRBJ2-7 better; the J call may be wrong. TRBV23-1 is an ORF, with its function uncertain. The CDR3 is made up of 13 amino acids. CDR3 residues: CASSPPGSYEQYF. The CDR3 nucleotides are TGCGCCAGCAGTCCCCCGGGGTCCTACGAGCAGTACTTC.

Concerning this clone itself: A junction boundary mismatches the germline segment, possibly from a read error. The CDR3 protein is CSSRLGDSDTQYF. The CDR3 coding sequence is TGTTCCAGCAGACTGGGGGACTCAGATACGCAGTATTTT. The chain recombines TRBV7-9 with TRBJ2-3, with a possible D match to TRBD2 (6 bases). This CDR3 spans 13 amino acids. The V gene's germline CDR1 is SEHNR and CDR2 FQNEAQ (reference sequence).